This is a list of T cell receptor beta chains from one sample in a study of glioma-infiltrating T cells after dendritic cell vaccination. The repertoire was sequenced with immunoSEQ multiplex PCR; TCRdb's copy has only in-frame clones and lacks some. This sample has around 100,000 clones, with more than 80% found just once. The source was blood, collected before dendritic cell vaccination. Receptor source: a human donor with glioblastoma. Both conserved end residues are part of each CDR3. The D gene is left open where the match is weak. Clone size appears in some rows only: once, few, many, or a class for an expanded clone.

v_gene: TRBV4-2
abundance: few
d_gene: -
CDR3aa: CASSQGQGQEYEQYF

v_gene: TRBV28
abundance: once
d_gene: TRBD2
CDR3aa: CASSDRGGRQETQYF

v_gene: TRBV5-1
abundance: -
d_gene: TRBD2
CDR3aa: CASSFNPAGGWGAGTDTQYF

v_gene: TRBV11-3
abundance: -
d_gene: -
CDR3aa: CASSLVNEQYF

v_gene: TRBV6-5
abundance: -
d_gene: -
CDR3aa: CASSSYISYEQYF

v_gene: TRBV10-3
abundance: -
d_gene: -
CDR3aa: CAISESTGSSTDTQYF

v_gene: TRBV11-2
abundance: -
d_gene: -
CDR3aa: CASSPLKGGYGYTF

v_gene: TRBV2
abundance: -
d_gene: TRBD1
CDR3aa: CASSPGGRDSPLHF

v_gene: TRBV10-2
abundance: -
d_gene: -
CDR3aa: CASSEAVLQETQYF

v_gene: TRBV7-6
abundance: -
d_gene: TRBD2
CDR3aa: CASSSGLVQETQYF

v_gene: TRBV10-1
abundance: -
d_gene: -
CDR3aa: CASSELGRRGETQYF

v_gene: TRBV7-9
abundance: -
d_gene: -
CDR3aa: CASNPSGNFQETQYF

v_gene: TRBV5-1
abundance: once
d_gene: TRBD1
CDR3aa: CASSPIPSDRGLVYGYTF

v_gene: TRBV6-1
abundance: few
d_gene: -
CDR3aa: CASSDGGENTGELFF

v_gene: TRBV4-3
abundance: -
d_gene: -
CDR3aa: CASSQRGGLQETQYF

v_gene: TRBV25-1
abundance: once
d_gene: TRBD1
CDR3aa: CASRQTGVDTEAFF

v_gene: TRBV5-1
abundance: -
d_gene: -
CDR3aa: CASSRRGGTGELFF

v_gene: TRBV15
abundance: -
d_gene: TRBD1
CDR3aa: CATSTPGQGWGEQYF

v_gene: TRBV6-4
abundance: -
d_gene: -
CDR3aa: CASSTEAGMDTQYF

v_gene: TRBV7-8
abundance: -
d_gene: TRBD1
CDR3aa: CASSPRTGRELFF

v_gene: TRBV4-1
abundance: -
d_gene: -
CDR3aa: CASSPAGNTDTQYF

v_gene: TRBV6-1
abundance: -
d_gene: TRBD1
CDR3aa: CASSPTGGYTEAFF

v_gene: TRBV11-1
abundance: few
d_gene: -
CDR3aa: CASSHTRRNEQFF

v_gene: TRBV5-1
abundance: -
d_gene: TRBD1
CDR3aa: CASSVLGQEETQYF

v_gene: TRBV5-6
abundance: once
d_gene: TRBD1
CDR3aa: CASSLGIWTGATEAFF

v_gene: TRBV6-5
abundance: once
d_gene: TRBD1
CDR3aa: CASSLDREANYGYTF

v_gene: TRBV4-1
abundance: -
d_gene: -
CDR3aa: CASSQGLRESPLHF

v_gene: TRBV30
abundance: -
d_gene: -
CDR3aa: CAWSEQAQGTQYF

v_gene: TRBV9
abundance: -
d_gene: -
CDR3aa: CASSVYKNTGELFF